This TCR beta chain was profiled in a study of radiotherapy plus CTLA-4 blockade in lung cancer. Findings of the study overall: Per reports, early blood T cell clone dynamics, plus interferon-beta, forecast response most strongly.

Sequenced by immunoSEQ multiplex PCR; TCRdb stores in-frame clones only, minus some. Seen here are over 100,000 clones, approximately 80% observed once, and the top ten hold around 3%. The CDR3 is 16 amino acids. The ends were cut back, 1 base at V and 3 bases at J, with 15 bases in the middle. Germline CDR1 reads MGHRA; CDR2 reads YSYEKL. Concerning this clone: Antigen unknown.

The rearrangement links TRBV4-1 to TRBJ2-5, with D possibly being TRBD1 (6 bases). The specimen comprised peripheral blood, sampled from a patient treated with radiotherapy plus ipilimumab. This TCR came from a human donor with non-small cell lung cancer that progressed on radiotherapy plus ipilimumab. Some clones in this sample may be carry-over from other donors' samples. CDR3 DNA sequence: TGCGCCAGCAGCCAAGCACATGCGGACAGAGAAGAGACCCAGTACTTC. Protein: CASSQAHADREETQYF.